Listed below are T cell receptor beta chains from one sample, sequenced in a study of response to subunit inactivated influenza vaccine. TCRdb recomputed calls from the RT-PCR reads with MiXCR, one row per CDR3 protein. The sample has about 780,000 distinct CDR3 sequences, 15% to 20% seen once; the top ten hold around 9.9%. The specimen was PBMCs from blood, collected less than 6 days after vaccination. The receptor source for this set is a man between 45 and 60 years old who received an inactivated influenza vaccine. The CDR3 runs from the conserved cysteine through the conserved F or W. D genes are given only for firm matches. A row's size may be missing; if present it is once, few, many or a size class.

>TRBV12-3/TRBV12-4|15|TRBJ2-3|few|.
CASSLSGPRLDTQYF
TGTGCCAGCAGCCTGTCCGGCCCCCGATTGGATACGCAGTATTTT
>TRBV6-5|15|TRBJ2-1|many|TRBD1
CASSYGQGGYNEQFF
TGTGCCAGCAGTTATGGACAGGGGGGCTACAATGAGCAGTTCTTC
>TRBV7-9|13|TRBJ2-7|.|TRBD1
CASSQQGNNEQYF
TGTGCCAGCAGCCAACAGGGGAACAACGAGCAGTACTTC
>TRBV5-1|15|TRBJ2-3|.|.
CASSLAVAGTDTQYF
TGCGCCAGCAGCTTGGCCGTCGCAGGCACAGATACGCAGTATTTT
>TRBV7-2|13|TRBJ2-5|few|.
CASSFDPNTPWYF
TGTGCCAGCAGCTTTGACCCGAACACCCCCTGGTACTTC
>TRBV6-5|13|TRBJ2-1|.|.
CASSYSNGNEQFF
TGTGCCAGCAGTTACTCGAATGGGAATGAGCAGTTCTTC
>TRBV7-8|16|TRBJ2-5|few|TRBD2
CASSPAGTSGRQTQYF
TGTGCCAGCAGCCCAGCTGGGACTAGCGGGAGGCAGACCCAGTACTTC
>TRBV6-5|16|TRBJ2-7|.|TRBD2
CASSYTGLAGSYEQYF
TGTGCCAGCAGTTACACCGGACTAGCGGGATCCTACGAGCAGTACTTC
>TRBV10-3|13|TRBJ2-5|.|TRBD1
CASTEGAQETQYF
TGTGCCAGCACAGAGGGGGCCCAGGAGACCCAGTACTTC
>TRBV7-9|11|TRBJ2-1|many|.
CASRRGNEQFF
TGTGCCAGTCGCAGGGGCAATGAGCAGTTCTTC
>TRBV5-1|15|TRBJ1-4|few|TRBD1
CASSQGTGLDEKLFF
TGCGCCAGCAGCCAAGGGACAGGGTTGGATGAAAAACTGTTTTTT
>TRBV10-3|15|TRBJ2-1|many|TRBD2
CAISESTSGRGEQFF
TGTGCCATCAGTGAGTCTACTAGCGGGAGGGGTGAGCAGTTCTTC
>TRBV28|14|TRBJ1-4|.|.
CASSLRTANEKLFF
TGTGCCAGCAGTTTGAGGACGGCTAATGAAAAACTGTTTTTT
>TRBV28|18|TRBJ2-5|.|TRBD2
CASSFSGLAGGFQETQYF
TGTGCCAGCAGTTTCTCGGGACTAGCGGGAGGGTTCCAAGAGACCCAGTACTTC
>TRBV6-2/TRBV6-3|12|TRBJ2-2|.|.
CASKRGTGELFF
TGTGCCAGCAAACGGGGTACCGGGGAGCTGTTTTTT
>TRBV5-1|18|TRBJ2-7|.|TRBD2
CASSLRFIAGGNSYEQYF
TGCGCCAGCAGCCTACGCTTCATAGCGGGAGGAAACTCCTACGAGCAGTACTTC
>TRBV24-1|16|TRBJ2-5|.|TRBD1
CATSLGPGQGIETQYF
TGTGCCACCAGTTTAGGGCCGGGACAGGGGATAGAGACCCAGTACTTC
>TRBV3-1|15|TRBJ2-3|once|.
CASSKGGNGGDTQYF
TGTGCCAGCTCCAAAGGAGGTAATGGGGGAGATACGCAGTATTTT
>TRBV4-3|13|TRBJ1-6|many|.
CASSQGVGSPLHF
TGCGCCAGCAGCCAAGGGGTCGGCTCACCCCTCCACTTT
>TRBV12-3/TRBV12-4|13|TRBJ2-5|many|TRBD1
CASRTGGVETQYF
TGTGCCAGCAGGACAGGGGGCGTAGAGACCCAGTACTTC
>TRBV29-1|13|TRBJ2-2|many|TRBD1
CSGDRGNTGELFF
TGCAGCGGTGACAGGGGGAACACCGGGGAGCTGTTTTTT
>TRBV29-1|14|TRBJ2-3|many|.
CSVSNGNPTDTQYF
TGCAGCGTTTCTAACGGGAACCCCACAGATACGCAGTATTTT
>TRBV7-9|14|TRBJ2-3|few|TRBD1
CASSLDRATNTQYF
TGTGCCAGCAGCCTCGACAGGGCAACCAATACGCAGTATTTT
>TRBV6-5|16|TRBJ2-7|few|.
CASSFLGGPASYEQYF
TGTGCCAGCAGTTTCTTGGGCGGCCCAGCCTCCTACGAGCAGTACTTC
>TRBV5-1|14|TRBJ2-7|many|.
CASRQGPVSYEQYF
TGCGCCAGCAGGCAGGGACCGGTCTCCTACGAGCAGTACTTC
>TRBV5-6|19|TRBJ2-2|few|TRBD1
CASSSPGQGYEGVTGELFF
TGTGCCAGCAGCTCCCCGGGACAGGGCTACGAGGGGGTCACCGGGGAGCTGTTTTTT
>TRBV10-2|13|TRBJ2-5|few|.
CASRRRSAQTQYF
TGCGCCAGCAGACGGCGGTCGGCCCAGACCCAGTACTTC
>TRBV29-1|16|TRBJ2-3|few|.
CSVGQGFLISTDTQYF
TGCAGCGTTGGCCAGGGGTTCCTTATTAGCACAGATACGCAGTATTTT
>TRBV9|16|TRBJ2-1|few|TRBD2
CASSVGTSGTVYEQFF
TGTGCCAGCAGCGTGGGGACTAGCGGGACAGTCTATGAGCAGTTCTTC
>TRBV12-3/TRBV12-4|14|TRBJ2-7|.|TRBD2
CASSGGGGSYEQYF
TGTGCCAGCAGTGGGGGGGGGGGCTCCTACGAGCAGTACTTC
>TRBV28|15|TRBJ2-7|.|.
CASRFRDKALYEQYF
TGTGCCAGCAGATTCCGGGACAAAGCCCTCTACGAGCAGTACTTC
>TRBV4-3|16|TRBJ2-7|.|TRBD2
CASSQALGGRAHEQYF
TGCGCCAGCAGCCAAGCCCTGGGCGGGAGGGCCCACGAGCAGTACTTC
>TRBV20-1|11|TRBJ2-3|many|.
CSARDRRAQYF
TGCAGTGCTAGAGATAGGCGGGCCCAGTATTTT
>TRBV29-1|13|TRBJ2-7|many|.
CSVELGDSYEQYF
TGCAGCGTTGAATTGGGAGACTCCTACGAGCAGTACTTC
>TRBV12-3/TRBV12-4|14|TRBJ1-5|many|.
CASSPADSNQPQHF
TGTGCCAGCAGTCCGGCAGATAGCAATCAGCCCCAGCATTTT
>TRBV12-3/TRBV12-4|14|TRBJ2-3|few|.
CASRMAGLADTQYF
TGTGCCAGCAGGATGGCGGGGCTTGCAGATACGCAGTATTTT
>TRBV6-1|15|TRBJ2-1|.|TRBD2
CASSKTSGDNNEQFF
TGTGCCAGCAGTAAGACTAGCGGGGACAACAATGAGCAGTTCTTC
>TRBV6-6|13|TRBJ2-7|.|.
CASSYSGSNEQYF
TGTGCCAGCAGTTACTCGGGGTCTAACGAGCAGTACTTC
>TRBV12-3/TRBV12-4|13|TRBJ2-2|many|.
CASSPSASGELFF
TGTGCCAGCAGTCCCTCGGCGTCCGGGGAGCTGTTTTTT
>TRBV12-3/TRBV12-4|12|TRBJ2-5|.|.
CASSDMLETQYF
TGTGCCAGCAGTGACATGTTGGAGACCCAGTACTTC
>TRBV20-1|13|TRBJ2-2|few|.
CSAPLLNTGELFF
TGCAGTGCCCCCCTCTTGAACACCGGGGAGCTGTTTTTT
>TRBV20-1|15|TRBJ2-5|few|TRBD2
CSARDSGTFQETQYF
TGCAGTGCTAGAGATAGCGGGACCTTTCAAGAGACCCAGTACTTC
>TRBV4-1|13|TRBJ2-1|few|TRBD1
CASSQVQGHEQFF
TGCGCCAGCAGCCAAGTACAGGGGCATGAGCAGTTCTTC
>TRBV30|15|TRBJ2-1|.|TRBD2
CAWSVGRGGPDEQFF
TGTGCCTGGAGTGTAGGGCGGGGGGGCCCGGATGAGCAGTTCTTC
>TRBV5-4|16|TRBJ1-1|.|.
CASSLGLTGVNTEAFF
TGTGCCAGCAGCTTGGGATTAACGGGGGTGAACACTGAAGCTTTCTTT
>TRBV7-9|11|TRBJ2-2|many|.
CASGWAGELFF
TGTGCCAGTGGTTGGGCCGGGGAGCTGTTTTTT
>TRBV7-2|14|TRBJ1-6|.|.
CASSLGRGGSPLHF
TGTGCCAGCAGCTTAGGCAGGGGAGGCTCACCCCTCCACTTT